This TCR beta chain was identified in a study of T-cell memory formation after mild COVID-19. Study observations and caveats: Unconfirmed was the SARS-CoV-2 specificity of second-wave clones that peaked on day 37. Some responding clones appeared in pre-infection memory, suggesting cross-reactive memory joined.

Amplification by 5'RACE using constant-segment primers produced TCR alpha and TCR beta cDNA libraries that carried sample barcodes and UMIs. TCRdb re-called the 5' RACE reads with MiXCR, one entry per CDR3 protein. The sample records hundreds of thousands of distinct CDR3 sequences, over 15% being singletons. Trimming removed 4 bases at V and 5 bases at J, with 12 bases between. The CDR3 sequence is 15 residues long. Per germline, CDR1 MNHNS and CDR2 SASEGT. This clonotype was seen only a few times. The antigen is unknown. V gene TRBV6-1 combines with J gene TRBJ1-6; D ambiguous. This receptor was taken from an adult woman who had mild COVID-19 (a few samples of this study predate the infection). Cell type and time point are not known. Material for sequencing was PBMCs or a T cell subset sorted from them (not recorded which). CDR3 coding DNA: TGTGCCAGCAGTGTTTTCGGCGGAGATAATTCACCCCTCCACTTT. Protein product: CASSVFGGDNSPLHF.